The entry below gives a single TCR beta chain sequence along with its context. Some clones are missing from TCRdb's copy, which holds only in-frame ones; the method was immunoSEQ multiplex PCR. The sample holds 25,000 or so clones, approximately 90% seen once. Treatment specified: preoperative locoregional IRX-2 cytokine immunotherapy. Preoperative locoregional IRX-2 cytokine immunotherapy was tested in the phase Ib source study. This entry comes from a study of preoperative IRX-2 immunotherapy in early breast cancer. This clonotype was sampled from a human donor with breast cancer. The starting material was tumor tissue, obtained after IRX-2 immunotherapy.

The CDR3 loop reads CASKGRSGNEQFF. Here the CDR3 DNA reads TGCGCCAGCAAGGGCAGGTCTGGCAATGAGCAGTTCTTC. The V and J genes are TRBV5-1 and TRBJ2-1; D gene unclear. Germline CDR1 SGHRS, CDR2 YFSETQ. The CDR3 extends over 13 amino acids. Deletions cut 6 bases from V and 6 bases from J, with 13 bases between.